A selection of T cell receptor beta chains follows, all from one sample in a study of technical replicates of blood from a few donors. Only in-frame clones appear in the TCRdb table, and some are missing; sequencing was by immunoSEQ multiplex PCR. The sample lists around 58,000 clones; roughly 86% were seen once. Sequences were obtained from PBMCs. The receptor set was obtained from a human donor in good health. Some clones in this sample may be carry-over from other donors' samples. CDR3s include the opening cysteine and the closing phenylalanine or tryptophan. Each record gives: clone size, V gene, CDR3 protein. The size entry is marked missing in some rows and otherwise reads once, few, many or a size class.

few	TRBV7-2	CASSSARTGFYEQYF
NA	TRBV10-3	CAISAGETQYF
NA	TRBV7-8	CASSPGGYYEQYF
NA	TRBV5-6	CASSFEAGEKLFF
NA	TRBV6-5	CASSYGQRKNEKLFF
NA	TRBV4-3	CASSPDNRGNTEAFF
NA	TRBV7-9	CASSDRVSGNTIYF
NA	TRBV4-1	CASSQEGGGPNTGELFF
NA	TRBV5-4	CASSLPGGGELFF
NA	TRBV7-9	CASSLGLSGRGNIQYF
NA	TRBV7-8	CASSLKEGGNFFDSGNTIYF
NA	TRBV18	CASSPPSTPNTGELFF
NA	TRBV6-6	CASSPGSSRAPEAFF
NA	TRBV5-1	CASSSDSGRALETQYF
NA	TRBV5-4	CASSLAGTPEQYF
NA	TRBV6-5	CASSLYLGEGTSPLHF
NA	TRBV6-6	CASSQMQGIGEQYF
NA	TRBV11-2	CASSAYSAGGQETQYF
NA	TRBV7-2	CASSLGGRTYEQYF
NA	TRBV20-1	CSANRGREQYF
NA	TRBV4-3	CASSQADRGTDTQYF
NA	TRBV27	CASSSDTSSYNEQFF
NA	TRBV2	CASRNEPKTMGGTEAFF
NA	TRBV18	CASSILTVGQGDTEAFF
NA	TRBV2	CASKGVLVTTGELFF
NA	TRBV6-5	CASSYYRQGAGNEQFF
few	TRBV10-3	CAISESDRGKTEAFF
NA	TRBV2	CASREDRAGQPQHF
NA	TRBV5-1	CASSSTTGTSNGELFF
NA	TRBV5-5	CASTSRGGNEKLFF
NA	TRBV10-3	CAIRGTGIGETQYF
NA	TRBV7-2	CASSRSGNTGELFF
NA	TRBV23-1	CASVPTGGKAYNSPLHF
once	TRBV7-3	CASSTGQGRNTGELFF
NA	TRBV5-1	CASYLSTSAEGYTF
NA	TRBV15	CATSREQRDNQPQHF
NA	TRBV27	CASSTKTGGNYGYTF
NA	TRBV30	CAWSVDSFEAFF
NA	TRBV5-1	CASSLQGDGELFF
NA	TRBV4-1	CASSEGQGFMNTEAFF
NA	TRBV18	CASSPQGAMETQYF
few	TRBV6-4	CASSANRVSEQYF